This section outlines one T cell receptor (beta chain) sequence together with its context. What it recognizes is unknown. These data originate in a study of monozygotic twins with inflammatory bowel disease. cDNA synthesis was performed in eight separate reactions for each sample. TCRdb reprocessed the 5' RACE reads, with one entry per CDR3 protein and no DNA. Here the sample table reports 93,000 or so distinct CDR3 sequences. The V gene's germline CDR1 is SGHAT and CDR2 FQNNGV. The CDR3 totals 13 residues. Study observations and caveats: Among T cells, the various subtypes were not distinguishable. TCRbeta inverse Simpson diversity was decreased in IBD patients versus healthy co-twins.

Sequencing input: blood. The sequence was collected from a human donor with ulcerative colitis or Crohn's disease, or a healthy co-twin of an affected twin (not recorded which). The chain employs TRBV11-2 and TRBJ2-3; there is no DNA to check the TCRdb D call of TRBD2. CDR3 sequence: CASRIARGNTQYF.